This T cell receptor (beta chain) emerged from a study of T cell responses to AZD1222 COVID-19 vaccine (dated by TCRdb to the early 2020s). As for the study more broadly: AZD1222 recipients with second doses at about 4 weeks or about 12 weeks were pooled, because spike-specific TCR depth and breadth did not differ between schedules. A total of 230 or so trial participants underwent TCR sequencing, of whom 207 received two doses of AZD1222 and some 25 received two doses of the MenACWY control vaccine. Trial participants were enrolled by age into 18-55, 56-69 and 70-plus year subgroups, with about 150, 28 and 57 TCR-sequenced participants respectively.

Broad study findings and their caveats: After two AZD1222 doses, both the breadth and the depth of spike-specific TCRs were significantly higher than at day 0 and than in MenACWY recipients. In the small 56-69-year group, the increase in depth fell short of significance, most likely because of low power. Reportedly, close to half of the unique spike-specific TCRs recognized epitopes lying outside the regions that are mutated in the B.1.351 and B.1.1.7 variants. The vaccine-associated CD4 TCRs covered the entire spike protein, and the dominant responses fell in regions 160-218 and 743-854. Because no day 14 peak-response samples were available, repertoires were characterized only after the peak T cell response. Conclusions about previously exposed vaccinees were limited because only six AZD1222 recipients were SARS-CoV-2 seropositive at baseline. Most participants were white British and females outnumbered males, and the authors suggested that clonal diversity may have been underestimated.

The CDR3 regions of human TCRbeta chains were subjected to immunosequencing. The authors' analysis ran thus. TCRs in the repertoires were compared against a reference library of SARS-CoV-2-specific TCRs that had been generated with the MIRA antigen-specificity platform. Breadth meant the fraction of unique TCRs that were SARS-CoV-2-associated, whereas depth meant the fraction of total T cells that were SARS-CoV-2-associated. Using the MIRA data, every spike-specific TCR was mapped to the spike region that the TCR reacted to and assigned to either a CD4 or a CD8 class. Log10-transformed breadth and depth values were compared by one-way ANOVA with Sidak's multiple comparisons tests. TCRdb mirrors the immuneACCESS table, restricted to in-frame sequences. Some clones are absent from its copies; in checked studies, under half trace to an unresolved V gene, and the reason for the others is unknown. That table supplies the V and J calls and clone size; D and trimming were determined from the DNA. This sample holds approximately 150,000 clones; roughly 92% were observed only once. Clones ranked in the top ten supply around 5.4% of the sample.

CDR1 and CDR2, per the germline V gene, are SGHAT and FQNNGV. Trimming at the junction amounts to 1 base on V and 8 bases on J, and the germline ends lie 9 bases apart. The CDR3 measures 13 amino acids from cysteine to phenylalanine. The entry retains the CDR3 DNA only, 39 bases that are in frame from base 1. Remarks on this clone: Its specific antigen is unknown. No per-base quality is available; no much larger clone lies one base away.

The time point label of this sample denotes: baseline before first vaccination. The vaccinee samples were drawn from two UK trials, COV001 and COV002, one of which was a single-blind randomized controlled phase 2/3 trial testing AZD1222 (ChAdOx1 nCoV-19) in healthy adults. For TCRbeta chain sequencing, PBMC samples were collected from trial participants at day 0 and at day 28 after the second dose. This chain is built from TRBV11-2 and TRBJ2-4; the D gene cannot be named for sure. This specimen was peripheral blood, taken on day 0 of AZD1222 vaccination. The TCR originated in an adult in good health. The nucleotide sequence reads TGTGCCAGCAGCTTAGGCGTTGGAGACATTCAGTACTTC. This is translated as CASSLGVGDIQYF.